The entry below gives a single TCR beta chain sequence along with its context. Antigen specificity is unknown. Primed by a sample-barcoded 5' primer and a J-beta primer mix, a second PCR proceeded for 7 to 11 cycles. Each cDNA molecule received a tag from a template-switch adaptor that had 12 random nucleotides. TCRdb passed the 5' RACE reads through MiXCR, listing each CDR3 protein once. The sample shows about 840,000 distinct CDR3 sequences, around 29% of them seen only once. The CDR3 is made up of 17 amino acids. V was pared by 5 bases and J by 4 bases, with 14 bases of the junction left unmatched. Germline assignment: CDR1 SGHTA and CDR2 FQGNSA. This record belongs to a study of blood T cells in healthy people across ages. Whole-study findings and limits: Age advanced and TCR beta diversity per million T cells fell, roughly linearly.

These data are also associated with another study on T cells of mothers and their children.

What was sequenced was blood. The V call is TRBV7-2, the J call TRBJ1-1; 9 bases are shared with TRBD1. This receptor was obtained from a woman in her thirties or forties in good health. The CDR3 DNA follows: TGTGCCAGCAGCCCGCCCCCACAGGGGGCGAGAGGCACTGAAGCTTTCTTT. It encodes CASSPPPQGARGTEAFF.